This passage covers 15 T cell receptor beta chains from one sample sequenced in a study of shared clonotypes between healthy human individuals. TCRdb's table, derived via immunoSEQ multiplex PCR, lists solely in-frame clones and lacks some. The sample carries approximately 810,000 clones, more than 85% recorded once. Naive CD8 cells lacked CD45RO, underwent positive selection for CCR7 and left out terminally differentiated effector memory CD45RA+ cells. Material for sequencing was naive CD8+ T cells sorted from blood. The receptors were sampled from a man in his thirties or forties in good health.

The rearrangement uses TRBV28 and TRBJ2-3; 14 nucleotides agree with TRBD2. Germline V CDR1 and CDR2: MDHEN, SYDVKM. This CDR3 has 20 amino acids. With V trimmed by 2 bases and J by 2 bases, 12 bases remained unmatched. The CDR3 loop reads CASSLAPGLAGEIDTDTQYF. In nucleotides, the CDR3 is TGTGCCAGCAGTTTAGCACCGGGACTAGCGGGAGAGATTGACACAGATACGCAGTATTTT.

V usage is TRBV7-9 and J usage is TRBJ1-2, with 8 bases lining up with TRBD1. The CDR3 runs to 15 residues. V trimming: 5 bases; J trimming: 4 bases; junction bases outside the gene matches: 9. Germline values: CDR1 SEHNR, CDR2 FQNEAQ (reference sequence). CDR3 nucleotide sequence: TGTGCCAGCAGCCTACAATCGGACAGGGCCTATGGCTACACCTTC. This sequence encodes CASSLQSDRAYGYTF.

This chain joins TRBV7-9 and TRBJ2-5; TRBD1 might be the D (5 bases). This CDR3 region has 14 residues. V was cut by 5 bases and J by 1 base, with 11 bases left in between. Germline CDR1 reads SEHNR; CDR2 reads FQNEAQ (reference sequence). The CDR3 DNA reads as TGTGCCAGCAGCCCCGGACAAGTCCAAGAGACCCAGTACTTC. Its translation is CASSPGQVQETQYF.

V and J are TRBV29-1 and TRBJ2-1; TRBD2 matches 11 bases. Germline-derived CDR1 and CDR2 are SQVTM and ANQGSEA. Trimming took 5 bases from V and 0 from J; bases not matched to a gene: 3. The length of the CDR3 is 15 residues. The CDR3 nucleotides are TGCAGCGTTTCGGGACTAGCGGCCTCCTACAATGAGCAGTTCTTC. Translated, it gives CSVSGLAASYNEQFF.

Points on this clone: The sample has other DNA sequences that encode this CDR3 too. The chain has TRBV10-3 and TRBJ2-7, with TRBD1 matching 9 bases. Germline V lookup: CDR1 ENHRY, CDR2 SYGVKD. The V segment lost 10 bases and the J segment 4 bases; nucleotides outside the gene matches: 5. This CDR3 has 12 residues. As DNA, the CDR3 is TGTGCCACCCTGGGACAGGGATACGAGCAGTACTTC. Protein: CATLGQGYEQYF.

The chain combines TRBV9 with TRBJ2-7, with 11 bases identical to TRBD1. The trim removed 4 bases at V and 2 bases at J, leaving 8 bases unmatched. Germline V gene lookup returns CDR1 SGDLS and CDR2 YYNGEE. This CDR3 has 16 residues. The CDR3 loop reads CASSLGQGARTYEQYF. The CDR3 DNA is TGTGCCAGCAGCTTAGGACAGGGGGCCAGGACCTACGAGCAGTACTTC.

The rearrangement links TRBV6-5 to TRBJ2-7, with TRBD1 matching 8 bases. CDR1 MNHEY and CDR2 SVGAGI come from the germline V gene. Germline trimming cut 6 bases from V and 4 bases from J; bases unmatched to any gene: 8. The CDR3 has 14 amino acids. The CDR3 reads CASSEAGGEYEQYF. DNA of the CDR3: TGTGCCAGCAGCGAAGCAGGGGGCGAGTACGAGCAGTACTTC.

This clone was seen many times. Other DNA sequences in this specimen translate into the identical CDR3. The chain uses TRBV29-1 and TRBJ2-7, with D possibly being TRBD1 (5 bases). The CDR3 spans 12 residues. The germline V gene has CDR1 SQVTM and CDR2 ANQGSEA. Between the trimmed V and J ends, which lost 4 bases and 3 bases, there was a span of 10 bases. CDR3 protein: CSVVTESYEQYF. The CDR3 DNA is TGCAGCGTTGTGACAGAGAGCTACGAGCAGTACTTC.

V is TRBV28 and J is TRBJ2-7, with D unresolved. The CDR3 spans 14 residues. V shed 3 bases and J shed 6 bases, with 15 bases lying between them. Germline V gene data show CDR1 as MDHEN and CDR2 as SYDVKM. CDR3 bases: TGTGCCAGCAGTTTTCTCCGACTGCCGGGCGAGCAGTACTTC. As protein: CASSFLRLPGEQYF. Looking up the rest from reference TRBV28 and TRBJ2-7 gives the full variable domain: DVKVTQSSRYLVKRTGEKVFLECVQDMDHENMFWYRQDPGLGLRLIYFSYDVKMKEKGDIPEGYSVSREKKERFSLILESASTNQTSMYLCASSFLRLPGEQYFGPGTRLTVT.

Comment on this clone: This sample also contains other DNA sequences that code for the same CDR3. The chain's CDR3 is CASSLTGGSYEQYF. The DNA of the CDR3 is TGTGCCAGCAGTTTAACTGGGGGTTCCTACGAGCAGTACTTC. J is TRBJ2-7 and V is TRBV27; D tentatively fits TRBD1 or TRBD2 (5 bases each). CDR3 length equals 14 residues. V was clipped by 2 bases and J by 1 base, with 9 bases between them. Per germline, CDR1 MNHEY and CDR2 SMNVEV (reference sequence).

In DNA form, the CDR3 reads TGCGCCAGCACTGGGACGGGAGCCTACGAGCAGTACTTC. Its protein product is CASTGTGAYEQYF. The V call is TRBV5-1, the J call TRBJ2-7, with D perhaps matching TRBD2 (6 bases). The CDR3 has 13 amino acids. V shed 6 bases and J shed 2 bases, with 12 bases lying between them. Per germline, CDR1 SGHRS and CDR2 YFSETQ.

The chain employs TRBV11-2 and TRBJ2-1; 8 positions agree with TRBD2. The CDR3 consists of 15 residues. V dropped 5 bases and J dropped 5; count of bases not matched to a gene: 8. CDR1 SGHAT and CDR2 FQNNGV come from the germline V gene. The CDR3 protein is CASSAGVAGHNEQFF. The CDR3 DNA reads as TGTGCCAGCAGCGCCGGGGTAGCGGGACACAATGAGCAGTTCTTC.

The gene calls are TRBV9 and TRBJ2-1, with D hard to call. V lost 3 bases and J 0 bases, leaving 10 bases between the germline ends. CDR1 and CDR2 from the germline V gene are SGDLS and YYNGEE. This CDR3 spans 15 amino acids. The DNA for the CDR3 is TGTGCCAGCAGCGACCGGACGGGCTCCTACAATGAGCAGTTCTTC. Translation gives CASSDRTGSYNEQFF.

V and J are TRBV29-1 and TRBJ2-1, with D perhaps TRBD1 or TRBD2 (5 bases each). The CDR3 is made up of 12 amino acids. V was shortened by 3 bases and J by 7 bases, with 10 bases between the two germline ends. Germline V gene lookup returns CDR1 SQVTM and CDR2 ANQGSEA. In DNA form, the CDR3 reads TGCAGCGTTGACGCAGGGAGTAATGAGCAGTTCTTC. It is translated as CSVDAGSNEQFF.

The V call is TRBV19, the J call TRBJ2-2, with a tentative D call TRBD2 (5 bases). Germline lookup yields CDR1 LNHDA and CDR2 SQIVND (reference sequence). With 6 bases removed from V and 1 base from J, the gap between germline ends came to 9 bases. The CDR3 has 14 amino acids. In nucleotides, the CDR3 is TGTGCCAGTAGCCTTGGACTGAACACCGGGGAGCTGTTTTTT. Amino acids: CASSLGLNTGELFF.